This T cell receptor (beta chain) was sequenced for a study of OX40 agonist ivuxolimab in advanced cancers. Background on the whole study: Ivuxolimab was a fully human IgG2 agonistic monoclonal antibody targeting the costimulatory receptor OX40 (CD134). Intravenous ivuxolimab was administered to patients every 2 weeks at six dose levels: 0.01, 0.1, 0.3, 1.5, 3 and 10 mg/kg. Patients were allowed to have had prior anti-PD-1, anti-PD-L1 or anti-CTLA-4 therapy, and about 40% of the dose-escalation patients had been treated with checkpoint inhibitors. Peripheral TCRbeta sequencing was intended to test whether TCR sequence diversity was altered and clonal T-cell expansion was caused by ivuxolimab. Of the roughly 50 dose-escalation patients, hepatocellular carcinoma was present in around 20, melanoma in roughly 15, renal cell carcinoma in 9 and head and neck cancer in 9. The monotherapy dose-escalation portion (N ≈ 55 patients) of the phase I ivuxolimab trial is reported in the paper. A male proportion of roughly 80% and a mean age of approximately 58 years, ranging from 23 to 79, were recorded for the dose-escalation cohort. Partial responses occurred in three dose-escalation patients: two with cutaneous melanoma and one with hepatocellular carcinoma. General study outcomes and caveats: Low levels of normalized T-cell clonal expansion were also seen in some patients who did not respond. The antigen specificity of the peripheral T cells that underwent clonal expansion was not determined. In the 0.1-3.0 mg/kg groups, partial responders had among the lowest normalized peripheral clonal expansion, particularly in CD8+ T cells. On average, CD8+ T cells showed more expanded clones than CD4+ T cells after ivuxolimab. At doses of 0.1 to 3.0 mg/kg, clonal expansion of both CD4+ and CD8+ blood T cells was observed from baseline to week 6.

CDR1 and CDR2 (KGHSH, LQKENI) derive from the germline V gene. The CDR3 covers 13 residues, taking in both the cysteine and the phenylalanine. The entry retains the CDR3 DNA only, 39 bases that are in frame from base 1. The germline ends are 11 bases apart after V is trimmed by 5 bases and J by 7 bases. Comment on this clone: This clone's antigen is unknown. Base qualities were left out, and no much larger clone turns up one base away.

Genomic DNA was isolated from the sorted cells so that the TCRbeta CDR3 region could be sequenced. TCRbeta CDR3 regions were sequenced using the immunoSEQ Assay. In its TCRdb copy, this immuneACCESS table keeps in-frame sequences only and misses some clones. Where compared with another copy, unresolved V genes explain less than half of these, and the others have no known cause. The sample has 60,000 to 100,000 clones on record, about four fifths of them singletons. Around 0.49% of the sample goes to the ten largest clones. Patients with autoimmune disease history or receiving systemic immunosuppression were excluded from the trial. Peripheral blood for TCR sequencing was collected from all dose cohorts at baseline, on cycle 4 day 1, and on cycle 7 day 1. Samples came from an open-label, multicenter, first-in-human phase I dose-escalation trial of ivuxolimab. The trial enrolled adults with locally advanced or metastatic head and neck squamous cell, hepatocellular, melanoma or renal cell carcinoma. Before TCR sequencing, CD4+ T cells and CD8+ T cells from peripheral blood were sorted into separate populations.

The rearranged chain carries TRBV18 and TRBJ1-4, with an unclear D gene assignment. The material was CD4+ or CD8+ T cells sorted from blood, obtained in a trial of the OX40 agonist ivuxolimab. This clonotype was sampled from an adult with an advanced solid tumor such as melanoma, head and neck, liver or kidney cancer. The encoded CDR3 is CASSSLGSEKLFF. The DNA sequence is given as TGTGCCAGCTCATCCCTGGGGTCTGAAAAACTGTTTTTT.